This T cell receptor beta chain was retrieved from a study of OX40 agonist ivuxolimab in advanced cancers. The study in broad terms: Ivuxolimab, which targeted the costimulatory receptor OX40 (CD134), was an agonistic, fully human IgG2 monoclonal antibody. The monotherapy dose-escalation portion (N ≈ 52 patients) of the phase I ivuxolimab trial is reported in the paper. The purpose of peripheral TCRbeta sequencing was to test whether ivuxolimab changed TCR sequence diversity and led to clonal T-cell expansion. In the dose-escalation cohort, more than 75% of patients were male, and the mean age was approximately 60 years, with a range of about 23 to 90. Partial responses occurred in three dose-escalation patients: two with cutaneous melanoma and one with hepatocellular carcinoma. Intravenous ivuxolimab was administered to patients every 2 weeks at six dose levels: 0.01, 0.1, 0.3, 1.5, 3 and 10 mg/kg. Patients were allowed to have had prior anti-PD-1, anti-PD-L1 or anti-CTLA-4 therapy, and roughly two fifths of the dose-escalation patients had been treated with checkpoint inhibitors. Of the roughly 50 dose-escalation patients, hepatocellular carcinoma was present in roughly 19, melanoma in around 15, renal cell carcinoma in 9 and head and neck cancer in 9.

Measured from the cysteine to the phenylalanine, the CDR3 is 15 residues long. The CDR3 DNA has 45 bases and is translated from base 1. The germline V gene (reference sequence) supplies CDR1 SEHNR and CDR2 FQNEAQ. V loses 1 base of germline sequence and J loses 7 bases, and the interval between the two ends is 17 bases. Worth noting for this clone: Which antigen it targets is not known. Per-base qualities were not stored, and no clone one base away is much larger.

Genomic DNA was isolated from the sorted cells so that the TCRbeta CDR3 region could be sequenced. TCRbeta CDR3 regions were sequenced using the immunoSEQ Assay. The immuneACCESS repertoire file appears here via TCRdb, limited to in-frame rearrangements. These files lack a portion of the clones; in checked studies, under half of the deficit traces to unresolved V genes, and the cause of the others is not known. For this sample there are approximately 35,000 clones; around 80% appear just once. 20% to 25% of the sample belongs to the ten largest clones. The trial excluded patients who had a history of autoimmune disease or were on systemic immunosuppression. Peripheral blood for TCR sequencing was drawn from every dose cohort at baseline, at cycle 4 day 1 and at cycle 7 day 1. The samples were taken from a phase I, first-in-human, multicenter, open-label dose-escalation trial of ivuxolimab. Adults with locally advanced or metastatic head and neck squamous cell, hepatocellular, melanoma or renal cell carcinoma were enrolled in the trial. Before TCR sequencing, CD4+ T cells and CD8+ T cells were sorted from peripheral blood as separate populations.

Broader findings and caveats from the paper: Low levels of normalized T-cell clonal expansion were also seen in some nonresponding patients. At doses of 0.1 to 3.0 mg/kg, clonal expansion of both CD4+ and CD8+ T cells in blood was seen between baseline and week 6. The antigen specificity of the clonally expanded peripheral T cells was not determined. After ivuxolimab, CD8+ T cells had more expanded clones than CD4+ T cells on average. In partial responders in the 0.1-3.0 mg/kg groups, normalized peripheral clonal expansion was found to be among the lowest, especially among CD8+ T cells.

This receptor was taken from an adult with an advanced solid tumor such as melanoma, head and neck, liver or kidney cancer. The sample consisted of CD4+ or CD8+ T cells sorted from blood, taken in a trial of the OX40 agonist ivuxolimab. The V and J genes are TRBV7-9 and TRBJ2-7; no D gene call is confident. CDR3 loop: CASSLDPGPSEEQYF. The DNA sequence is as follows: TGTGCCAGCAGCTTAGACCCAGGTCCGTCGGAAGAGCAGTACTTC.